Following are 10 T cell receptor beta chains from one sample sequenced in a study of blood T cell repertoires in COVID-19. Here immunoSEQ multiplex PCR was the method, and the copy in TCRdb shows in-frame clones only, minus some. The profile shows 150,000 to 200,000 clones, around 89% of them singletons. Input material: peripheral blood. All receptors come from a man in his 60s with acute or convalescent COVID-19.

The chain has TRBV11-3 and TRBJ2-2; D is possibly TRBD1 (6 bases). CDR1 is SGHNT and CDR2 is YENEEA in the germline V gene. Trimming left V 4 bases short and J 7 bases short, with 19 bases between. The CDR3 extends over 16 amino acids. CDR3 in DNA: TGTGCCAGCAGCTCCTCCTCAGTACAGGGTGGCGGGGAGCTGTTTTTT. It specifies CASSSSSVQGGGELFF.

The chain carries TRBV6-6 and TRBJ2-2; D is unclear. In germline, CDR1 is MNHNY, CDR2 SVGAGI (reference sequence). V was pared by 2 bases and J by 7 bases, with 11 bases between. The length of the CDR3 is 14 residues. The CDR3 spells CASSYNPGIGELFF. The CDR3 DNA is TGTGCCAGCAGTTACAACCCGGGTATCGGGGAGCTGTTTTTT.

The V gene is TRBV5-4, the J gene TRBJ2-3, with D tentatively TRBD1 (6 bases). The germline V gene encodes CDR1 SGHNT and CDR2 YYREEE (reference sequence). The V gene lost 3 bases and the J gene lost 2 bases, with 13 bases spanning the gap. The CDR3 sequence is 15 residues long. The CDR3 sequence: CASSSMTGHTDTQYF. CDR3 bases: TGTGCCAGCAGCTCCATGACAGGTCACACAGATACGCAGTATTTT. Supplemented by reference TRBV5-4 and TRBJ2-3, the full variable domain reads ETGVTQSPTHLIKTRGQQVTLRCSSQSGHNTVSWYQQALGQGPQFIFQYYREEENGRGNFPPRFSGLQFPNYSSELNVNALELDDSALYLCASSSMTGHTDTQYFGPGTRLTVL.

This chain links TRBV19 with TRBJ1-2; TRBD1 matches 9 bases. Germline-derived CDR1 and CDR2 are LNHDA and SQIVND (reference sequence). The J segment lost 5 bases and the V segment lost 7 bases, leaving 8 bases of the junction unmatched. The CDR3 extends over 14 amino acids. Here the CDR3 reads CASTLGQGPYGYTF. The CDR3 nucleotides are TGTGCCAGTACCTTGGGACAGGGACCGTATGGCTACACCTTC.

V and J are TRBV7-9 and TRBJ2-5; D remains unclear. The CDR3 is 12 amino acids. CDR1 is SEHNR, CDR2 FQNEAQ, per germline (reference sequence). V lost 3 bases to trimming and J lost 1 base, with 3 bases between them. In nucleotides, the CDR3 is TGTGCCAGCAGCTTCGGCCAAGAGACCCAGTACTTC. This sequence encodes CASSFGQETQYF.

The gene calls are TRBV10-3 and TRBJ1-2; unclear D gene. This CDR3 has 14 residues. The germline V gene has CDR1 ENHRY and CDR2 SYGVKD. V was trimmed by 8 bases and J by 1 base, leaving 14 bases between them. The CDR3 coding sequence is TGTGCCATCCGTCCGGGAGGAGGTAACTATGGCTACACCTTC. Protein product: CAIRPGGGNYGYTF.

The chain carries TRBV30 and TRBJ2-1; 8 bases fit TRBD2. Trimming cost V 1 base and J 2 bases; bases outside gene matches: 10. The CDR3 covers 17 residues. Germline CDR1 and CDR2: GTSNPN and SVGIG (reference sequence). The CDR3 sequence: CAWSGEKAGEAYNEQFF. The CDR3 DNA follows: TGTGCCTGGAGTGGTGAGAAAGCGGGGGAAGCCTACAATGAGCAGTTCTTC.

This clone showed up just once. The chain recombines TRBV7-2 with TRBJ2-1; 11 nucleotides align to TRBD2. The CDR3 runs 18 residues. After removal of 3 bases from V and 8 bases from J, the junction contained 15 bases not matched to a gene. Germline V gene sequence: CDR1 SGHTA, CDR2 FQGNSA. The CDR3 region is CASSFMGRSGGAIDEQFF. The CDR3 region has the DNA TGTGCCAGCAGCTTTATGGGACGTAGCGGGGGGGCCATCGATGAGCAGTTCTTC.

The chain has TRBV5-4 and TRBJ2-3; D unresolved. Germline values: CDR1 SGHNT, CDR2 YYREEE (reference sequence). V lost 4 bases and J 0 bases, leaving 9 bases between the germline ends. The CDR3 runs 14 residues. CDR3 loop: CASSAVVSTDTQYF. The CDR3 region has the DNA TGTGCCAGCAGCGCAGTCGTTAGCACAGATACGCAGTATTTT.

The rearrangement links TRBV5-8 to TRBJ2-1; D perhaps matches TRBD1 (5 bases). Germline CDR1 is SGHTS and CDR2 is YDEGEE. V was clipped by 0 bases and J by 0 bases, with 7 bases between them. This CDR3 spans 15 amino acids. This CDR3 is CASSLDRSSYNEQFF. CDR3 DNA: TGTGCCAGCAGCTTGGACAGGAGCTCCTACAATGAGCAGTTCTTC.